A selection of T cell receptor beta chains follows, all from one sample in a study of monozygotic twins with inflammatory bowel disease. TCRdb reanalyzed the 5' RACE reads and collapses them to one entry per CDR3 protein, without DNA. This repertoire comprises fewer than 200,000 distinct CDR3 sequences; its ten largest clones make up approximately 2.8%. The specimen sequenced was blood. The source is a human donor with ulcerative colitis or Crohn's disease, or a healthy co-twin of an affected twin (not recorded which). The CDR3 runs from the conserved cysteine through the conserved F or W.

j_call v_call cdr3_aa
TRBJ2-7 TRBV7-7 CASSSMGGQGSEQYF
TRBJ2-5 TRBV9 CASSVAAGTETQYF
TRBJ2-3 TRBV7-9 CASSLGLADTDTQYF
TRBJ2-3 TRBV7-2 CASSLDPSGTDTQYF
TRBJ2-7 TRBV5-1 CASSRTPSYEQYF
TRBJ2-7 TRBV15 CATSNLQSWGTGGSYEQYF
TRBJ2-2 TRBV28 CASILRGGANTGELFF
TRBJ1-6 TRBV19 CASRPAPQDGSPLHF
TRBJ1-5 TRBV6-5 CASRINSNQPQHF
TRBJ2-1 TRBV28 CASTLGGGGNEQFF
TRBJ1-5 TRBV18 CASSPKGTGWAYSNQPQHF
TRBJ2-7 TRBV7-2 CASSQLAGGVYEQYF
TRBJ2-3 TRBV2 CASSDRDPSTDTQYF
TRBJ2-3 TRBV20-1 CSAGRHAGGRTDTQYF
TRBJ2-7 TRBV7-9 CVSSRQSGEQYF
TRBJ2-1 TRBV6-5 CASSYEPSGLDEQFF
TRBJ2-1 TRBV20-1 CSARTGTYNEQFF
TRBJ1-3 TRBV5-1 CASSLVGVGNTIYF
TRBJ2-3 TRBV20-1 CSARVREREDTQYF
TRBJ1-1 TRBV28 CAGYRSRDIPRDRDEAFF
TRBJ1-1 TRBV27 CASTGPLATEAFF
TRBJ2-5 TRBV9 CASSLNLAQETQYF
TRBJ2-3 TRBV7-3 CASSQLAGGISTDTQYF
TRBJ2-7 TRBV27 CASSPKGQVNYEQYF
TRBJ2-1 TRBV3-1 CASSQAQGLYNEQFF
TRBJ2-1 TRBV20-1 CSAQPVASWDEQFF
TRBJ1-1 TRBV6-5 CASSYSGTSDTFF
TRBJ2-1 TRBV5-5 CASSFGLAGGYYNEQFF
TRBJ1-2 TRBV6-4 CASSDGGQGDYTF
TRBJ2-7 TRBV28 CASISGLAGGGDYEQYF
TRBJ2-5 TRBV11-3 CASSPRSAAETQYF